Below, 7 T cell receptor beta chains from the same sample are listed, as sequenced in a study of T-cell reconstitution after alpha-beta-depleted transplantation in children. Unique molecular identifiers featured in how the TCRbeta library was prepared. TCRdb processed the PCR reads anew with MiXCR; each CDR3 protein has one entry. Here the sample spans 600,000 to 700,000 distinct CDR3 sequences, roughly 15% being singletons. The sample was PBMCs from the stem cell graft donor, taken from the stem cell graft. The receptor source for this set is a human donor who donated a stem cell graft to a child with acute myeloid leukemia.

There are many counts of this clonotype. The chain uses TRBV12-3 or TRBV12-4 and TRBJ2-5, with D hard to call. The V end was cut by 4 bases, the J end by 4 bases, with 4 bases between. The CDR3 length is 11 residues. This CDR3 is CASSSSETQYF. In nucleotides, the CDR3 is TGTGCCAGCAGTTCCTCAGAGACCCAGTACTTC.

The rearrangement links TRBV25-1 to TRBJ1-1; D is unclear. This CDR3 region has 11 residues. V was pared by 6 bases and J by 11 bases, with 13 bases between. Germline values: CDR1 MGHDK, CDR2 SYGVNS. The CDR3 DNA reads as TGTGCCAGCAGATTAGATCCATGGGCTTTCTTT. Translating gives CASRLDPWAFF.

This chain connects TRBV18 to TRBJ1-1, with D possibly matching TRBD1 (5 bases). The CDR3 is 12 amino acids. Germline-derived CDR1 and CDR2 are KGHSH and LQKENI. V gave up 3 bases and J gave up 8 bases, with 10 bases separating them. The chain's CDR3 is CASSPQGAEAFF. The DNA for the CDR3 is TGTGCCAGCTCACCCCAGGGAGCCGAAGCTTTCTTT. Based on the CDR3 plus reference TRBV18 and TRBJ1-1, the full variable domain is NAGVMQNPRHLVRRRGQEARLRCSPMKGHSHVYWYRQLPEEGLKFMVYLQKENIIDESGMPKERFSAEFPKEGPSILRIQQVVRGDSAAYFCASSPQGAEAFFGQGTRLTVV.

This clonotype has ten or more counts. The gene calls are TRBV20-1 and TRBJ1-2; D is ambiguous. Germline CDR1 DFQATT, CDR2 SNEGSKA (reference sequence). The CDR3 consists of 12 residues. Trimming removed 7 bases at V and 2 bases at J, with 11 bases between. In DNA form, the CDR3 reads TGCAGTGTCCCGGACGGGAACTATGGCTACACCTTC. It translates to CSVPDGNYGYTF.

This clonotype was observed many times. CDR3 DNA: TGCAGTGGCTCAATGGTCCAAGAGACCCAGTACTTC. Translation gives CSGSMVQETQYF. The chain carries TRBV20-1 and TRBJ2-5; no firm D call. V lost 7 bases and J lost 1, with 10 bases in between. This CDR3 region has 12 residues. Germline CDR1 reads DFQATT; CDR2 reads SNEGSKA (reference sequence).

This clonotype was counted ten times or more. This chain uses TRBV27 with TRBJ1-6; 8 positions agree with TRBD1. The CDR3 is made up of 15 amino acids. Germline trimming cut 4 bases from V and 7 bases from J; bases unmatched to any gene: 6. The germline gives CDR1 MNHEY, CDR2 SMNVEV (reference sequence). Here the CDR3 reads CASSSTGGENSPLHF. Here the CDR3 DNA reads TGTGCCAGCAGTTCAACAGGGGGTGAGAATTCACCCCTCCACTTT.

This clonotype was found many times. The rearrangement links TRBV20-1 to TRBJ1-5; no clear D. The CDR3 runs to 18 residues. Looked up from germline, CDR1 is DFQATT and CDR2 is SNEGSKA (reference sequence). Trimming stripped 0 bases from V and 3 bases from J, with 21 bases between. CDR3 DNA: TGCAGTGCTAGAGATTATTTGTCGGGGAGCGGGGTCAATCAGCCCCAGCATTTT. It translates to CSARDYLSGSGVNQPQHF.